This record concerns one T cell receptor (beta chain) sequence. The sample is drawn from a study of blood T cell repertoires in COVID-19. Study in general: Samples taken during acute and convalescent COVID-19 were collected in the United States, Italy and Spain. Sample material is recorded as cDNA or gDNA derived from T cells, B-cell-depleted T cells, or PBMCs.

In the original analysis: The authors estimated nucleated cell counts from reference gene primer amplification. Sequencing was performed with immunoSEQ multiplex PCR; in TCRdb, only in-frame clones are kept and a portion is missing. That table supplies the V and J calls and clone size; D and trimming were determined from the DNA. The sample gives about 88,000 clones, nearly 90% of which show up once; around 5% is in the top ten. The receptor's source is a woman older than 75 with active COVID-19. Sequenced input: peripheral blood.

CDR3 sequence: CASSPRGSGRFSNEQFF. The CDR3 DNA reads as TGTGCCAGCAGCCCCCGGGGTAGCGGGAGGTTCAGCAATGAGCAGTTCTTC. This chain connects TRBV7-2 to TRBJ2-1; the match to TRBD2 covers 10 bases. In germline, CDR1 is SGHTA, CDR2 FQGNSA. The junction had 13 bases not matched to a gene; V was cut back by 5 bases and J by 6 bases. This CDR3 region has 17 residues. Filled out from reference TRBV7-2 and TRBJ2-1, the complete variable domain reads GAGVSQSPSNKVTEKGKDVELRCDPISGHTALYWYRQSLGQGLEFLIYFQGNSAPDKSGLPSDRFSAERTGGSVSTLTIQRTQQEDSAVYLCASSPRGSGRFSNEQFFGPGTRLTVL.